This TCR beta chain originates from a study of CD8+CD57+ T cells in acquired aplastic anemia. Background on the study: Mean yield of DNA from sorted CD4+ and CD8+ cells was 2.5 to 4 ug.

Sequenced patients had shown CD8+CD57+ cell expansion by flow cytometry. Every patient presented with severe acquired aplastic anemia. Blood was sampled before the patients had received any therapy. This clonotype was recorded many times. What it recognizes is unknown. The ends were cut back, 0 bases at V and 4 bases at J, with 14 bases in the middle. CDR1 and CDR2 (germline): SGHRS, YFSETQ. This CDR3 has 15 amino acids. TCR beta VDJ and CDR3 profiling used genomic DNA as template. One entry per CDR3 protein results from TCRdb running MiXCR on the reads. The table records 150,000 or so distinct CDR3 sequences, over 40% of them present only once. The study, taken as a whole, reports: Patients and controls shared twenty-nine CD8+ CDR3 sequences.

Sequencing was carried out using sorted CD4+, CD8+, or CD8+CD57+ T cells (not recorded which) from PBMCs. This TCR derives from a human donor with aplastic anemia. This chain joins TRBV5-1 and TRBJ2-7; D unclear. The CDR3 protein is CASSLEGGISYEQYF. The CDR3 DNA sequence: TGCGCCAGCAGCTTGGAGGGCGGAATCAGTTACGAGCAGTACTTC. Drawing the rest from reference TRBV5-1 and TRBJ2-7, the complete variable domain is KAGVTQTPRYLIKTRGQQVTLSCSPISGHRSVSWYQQTPGQGLQFLFEYFSETQRNKGNFPGRFSGRQFSNSRSEMNVSTLELGDSALYLCASSLEGGISYEQYFGPGTRLTVT.